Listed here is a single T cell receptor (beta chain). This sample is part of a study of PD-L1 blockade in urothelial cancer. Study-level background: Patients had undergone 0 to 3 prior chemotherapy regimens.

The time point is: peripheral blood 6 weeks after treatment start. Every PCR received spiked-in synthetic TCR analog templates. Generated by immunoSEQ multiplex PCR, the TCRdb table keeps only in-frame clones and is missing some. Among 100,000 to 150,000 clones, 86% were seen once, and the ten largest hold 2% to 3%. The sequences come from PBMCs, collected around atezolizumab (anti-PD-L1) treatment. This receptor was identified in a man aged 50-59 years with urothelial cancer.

CDR3: CASSSVSAGTSGRTQYF. The CDR3 DNA reads as TGTGCCAGCAGTTCCGTTAGCGCCGGGACTAGCGGTCGGACCCAGTACTTC. The chain employs TRBV27 and TRBJ2-5; 11 nucleotides line up with TRBD2. V dropped 4 bases and J dropped 7; count of bases not matched to a gene: 14. This CDR3 spans 17 amino acids. Germline values: CDR1 MNHEY, CDR2 SMNVEV (reference sequence).